The next 8 T cell receptor beta chains were all read from a single sample in a study of radiotherapy plus CTLA-4 blockade in lung cancer. Assay: immunoSEQ multiplex PCR; the TCRdb copy retains only in-frame clones and omits some. In the table there are about 24,000 clones, over 55% of which are singletons. Here the sequenced sample was peripheral blood, taken from a patient treated with radiotherapy plus ipilimumab. These receptor sequences come from a human donor with non-small cell lung cancer whose response to radiotherapy plus ipilimumab could not be evaluated.

The V and J genes are TRBV18 and TRBJ2-3; 11 bases fit TRBD2. This CDR3 contains 16 residues. Germline V CDR1 and CDR2: KGHSH, LQKENI. After removal of 5 bases from V and 2 bases from J, the junction contained 6 bases not matched to a gene. For the CDR3, the DNA is TGTGCCAGCTCAAAGAGTAGCGGGAGGGCCACAGATACGCAGTATTTT. Its translation: CASSKSSGRATDTQYF.

This clone has only one observation. This sequence joins TRBV5-1 and TRBJ2-2; possibly TRBD1 for D (6 bases). The length of the CDR3 is 15 residues. Germline lookup yields CDR1 SGHRS and CDR2 YFSETQ. Trimming cost V 3 bases and J 0 bases, with 9 bases left between them. Here the CDR3 reads CASSSGQPNTGELFF. CDR3 nucleotide sequence: TGCGCCAGCAGCTCCGGACAGCCGAACACCGGGGAGCTGTTTTTT.

The genes are TRBV20-1 and TRBJ2-7, with a tentative D call TRBD2 (5 bases). V lost 5 bases to trimming and J lost 7 bases, with 9 bases between them. Germline V gene data show CDR1 as DFQATT and CDR2 as SNEGSKA (reference sequence). The length of the CDR3 is 10 residues. CDR3 region: CSAVSGEQYF. In DNA form, the CDR3 reads TGCAGTGCTGTATCGGGGGAGCAGTACTTC.

The chain employs TRBV2 and TRBJ2-4, with D maybe TRBD1 (5 bases). Between the trimmed V and J ends, which lost 2 bases and 1 base, there was a span of 12 bases. The germline V gene has CDR1 SNHLY and CDR2 FYNNEI. This CDR3 region has 16 residues. For the CDR3, the DNA is TGTGCCAGCAGTGAACCTCCAGGGAAGGCCAAAAACATTCAGTACTTC. This sequence encodes CASSEPPGKAKNIQYF.

This chain joins TRBV6-5 and TRBJ2-2; 7 bases line up with TRBD1. CDR3 length: 15 residues. V trimming: 6 bases; J trimming: 6 bases; junction bases outside the gene matches: 10. Germline CDR1 is MNHEY and CDR2 is SVGAGI. CDR3 loop: CASSRDLTGPGELFF. In nucleotides, the CDR3 is TGTGCCAGCAGCCGGGACCTGACAGGGCCCGGGGAGCTGTTTTTT.

J is TRBJ1-1 and V is TRBV29-1; 9 bases align to TRBD1. This CDR3 spans 14 amino acids. The germline V gene encodes CDR1 SQVTM and CDR2 ANQGSEA. Germline trimming cut 5 bases from V and 3 bases from J; bases unmatched to any gene: 7. The chain's CDR3 is CSVKPTGGHTEAFF. The CDR3 DNA is TGCAGCGTTAAGCCCACAGGGGGCCACACTGAAGCTTTCTTT.

This clone was counted once. This rearrangement joins TRBV10-3 to TRBJ1-2, with a weak D call TRBD1 (5 bases). Trimming shortened V by 0 bases and J by 6 bases, and 14 bases separated the two germline ends. The germline CDR1 and CDR2 sequences are ENHRY and SYGVKD. CDR3 length: 15 amino acids. The CDR3 coding sequence is TGTGCCATCAGTGAGTCGTCGTGGGGGGGGGATGGCTACACCTTC. It specifies CAISESSWGGDGYTF.

In this sample, this clone turned up once. The V call is TRBV7-2, the J call TRBJ2-3; TRBD2 matches 8 bases. CDR1 and CDR2 from the germline V gene are SGHTA and FQGNSA. The CDR3 loop spans 14 amino acids. V gave up 0 bases and J gave up 4 bases; unmatched junction bases: 0. CDR3 nucleotides: TGTGCCAGCAGCTTAGCGGGACTAGCAGATACGCAGTATTTT. It is translated as CASSLAGLADTQYF.